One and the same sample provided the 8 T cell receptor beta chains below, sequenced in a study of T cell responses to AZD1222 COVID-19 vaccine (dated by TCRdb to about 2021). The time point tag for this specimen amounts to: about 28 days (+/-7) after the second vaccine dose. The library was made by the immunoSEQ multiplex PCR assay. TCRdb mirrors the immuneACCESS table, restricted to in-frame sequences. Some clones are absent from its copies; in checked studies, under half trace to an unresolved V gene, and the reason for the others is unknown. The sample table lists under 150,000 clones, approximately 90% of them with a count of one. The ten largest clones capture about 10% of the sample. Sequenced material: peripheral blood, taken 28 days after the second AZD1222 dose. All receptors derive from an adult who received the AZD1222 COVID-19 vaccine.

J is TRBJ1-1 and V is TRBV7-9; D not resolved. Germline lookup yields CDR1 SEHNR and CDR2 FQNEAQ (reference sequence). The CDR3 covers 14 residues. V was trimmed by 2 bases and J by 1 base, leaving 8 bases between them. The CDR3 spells CASSLHVGNTEAFF. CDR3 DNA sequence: TGTGCCAGCAGCTTACACGTGGGGAACACTGAAGCTTTCTTT. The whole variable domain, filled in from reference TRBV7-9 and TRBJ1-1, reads DTGVSQNPRHKITKRGQNVTFRCDPISEHNRLYWYRQTLGQGPEFLTYFQNEAQLEKSRLLSDRFSAERPKGSFSTLEIQRTEQGDSAMYLCASSLHVGNTEAFFGQGTRLTVV.

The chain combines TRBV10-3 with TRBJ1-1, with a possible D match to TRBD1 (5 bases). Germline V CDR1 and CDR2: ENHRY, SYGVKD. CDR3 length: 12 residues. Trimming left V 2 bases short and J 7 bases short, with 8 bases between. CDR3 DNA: TGTGCCATCAGTGAGATAAGGGGTGAAGCTTTCTTT. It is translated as CAISEIRGEAFF.

The CDR3 nucleotides read TGTGCCAGCAGCTTGGGGGTGAACACCGGGGAGCTGTTTTTT. Translating it yields CASSLGVNTGELFF. This chain uses TRBV7-2 with TRBJ2-2; D may be TRBD1 or TRBD2 (5 bases each). In germline, CDR1 is SGHTA, CDR2 FQGNSA. Trimming left V 3 bases short and J 1 base short, with 6 bases between. The CDR3 has 14 amino acids.

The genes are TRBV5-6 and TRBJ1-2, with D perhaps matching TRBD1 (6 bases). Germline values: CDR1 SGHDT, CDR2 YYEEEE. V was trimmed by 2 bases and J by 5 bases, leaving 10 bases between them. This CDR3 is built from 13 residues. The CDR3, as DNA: TGTGCCAGCAGCTTACAGGGTCGTTATGGCTACACCTTC. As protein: CASSLQGRYGYTF.

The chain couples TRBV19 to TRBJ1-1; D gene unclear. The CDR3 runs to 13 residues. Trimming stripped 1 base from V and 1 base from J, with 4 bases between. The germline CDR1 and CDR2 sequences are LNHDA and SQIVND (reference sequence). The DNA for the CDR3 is TGTGCCAGTAGTATAGTAGAGAACACTGAAGCTTTCTTT. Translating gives CASSIVENTEAFF.

The CDR3 spells CASSSDRGYGYTF. CDR3 sequence (DNA): TGTGCCAGCAGTTCGGACAGGGGCTATGGCTACACCTTC. The chain has TRBV27 and TRBJ1-2; 9 bases agree with TRBD1. The CDR3 length is 13 residues. Trimming cost V 4 bases and J 4 bases; bases outside gene matches: 1. The germline gives CDR1 MNHEY, CDR2 SMNVEV (reference sequence).

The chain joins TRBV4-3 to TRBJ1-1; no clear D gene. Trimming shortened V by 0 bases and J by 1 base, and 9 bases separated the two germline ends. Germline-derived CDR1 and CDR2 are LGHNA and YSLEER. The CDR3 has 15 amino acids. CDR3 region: CASSQEEQTNTEAFF. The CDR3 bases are TGCGCCAGCAGCCAAGAAGAACAAACGAACACTGAAGCTTTCTTT.

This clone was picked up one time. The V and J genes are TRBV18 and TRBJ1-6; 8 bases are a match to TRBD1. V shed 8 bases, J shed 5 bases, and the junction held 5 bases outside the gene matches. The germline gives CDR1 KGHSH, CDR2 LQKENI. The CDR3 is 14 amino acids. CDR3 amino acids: CASRRDRHNSPLHF. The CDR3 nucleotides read TGTGCCAGCAGACGGGACAGGCATAATTCACCCCTCCACTTT.